The 17 T cell receptor beta chains reported below all come from one sample, sequenced in a study of control samples from healthy donors and cancer patients. The protocol was immunoSEQ multiplex PCR, while the TCRdb copy is restricted to in-frame clones and leaves out a portion. The data show some 71,000 clones, roughly 86% seen once. Sequenced input: PBMCs. The receptors stem from a man aged 55-75 years with lung cancer.

The chain combines TRBV2 with TRBJ1-2; D is unresolved. The ends were cut back, 7 bases at V and 0 bases at J, with 6 bases in the middle. The germline V gene encodes CDR1 SNHLY and CDR2 FYNNEI. CDR3 size: 12 residues. The CDR3 DNA reads as TGTGCCAGCAACGCAGCTAACTATGGCTACACCTTC. Its protein product is CASNAANYGYTF.

The gene calls are TRBV18 and TRBJ2-3, with 12 bases aligning to TRBD2. Germline-derived CDR1 and CDR2 are KGHSH and LQKENI. The CDR3 loop spans 16 amino acids. The J segment lost 6 bases and the V segment lost 1 base, leaving 5 bases of the junction unmatched. CDR3 nucleotide sequence: TGTGCCAGCTCACCACAGGCTAGCGGGGGGGCCGATACGCAGTATTTT. Amino acids: CASSPQASGGADTQYF.

The chain employs TRBV7-9 and TRBJ2-7; no firm D call. V was pared by 5 bases and J by 2 bases, with 13 bases between. The CDR3 runs 14 residues. Germline V gene data show CDR1 as SEHNR and CDR2 as FQNEAQ (reference sequence). The CDR3 DNA reads as TGTGCCAGCAGCCCCCCAATCTTCACCTACGAGCAGTACGTC. Protein: CASSPPIFTYEQYV.

The V and J genes are TRBV27 and TRBJ1-2; 12 bases map to TRBD1. Germline V CDR1 and CDR2: MNHEY, SMNVEV (reference sequence). CDR3 length equals 16 residues. Trimming at V came to 5 bases and at J to 7 bases, leaving 11 bases not matched to a gene. The CDR3 nucleotides read TGTGCCAGCAGTGCATCACCGGGACAGGGGGCGCCTGGCTACACCTTC. As protein: CASSASPGQGAPGYTF.

The chain is built from TRBV24-1 and TRBJ2-5; D not resolved. Germline V CDR1 and CDR2: KGHDR, SFDVKD. The V end lost 2 bases, the J end lost 5 bases, and 8 bases lay between the germline ends. This CDR3 is built from 13 residues. The CDR3 region is CATSDSGLETQYF. The DNA of the CDR3 is TGTGCCACCAGTGATTCCGGGCTTGAGACCCAGTACTTC.

The V call is TRBV9, the J call TRBJ2-3; weak D call: TRBD2 (5 bases). This CDR3 region has 14 residues. The germline gives CDR1 SGDLS, CDR2 YYNGEE. The V and J ends lost 0 bases and 2 bases respectively, with 7 bases between them. The DNA for the CDR3 is TGTGCCAGCAGCGTAGCTCTAGCCACAGATACGCAGTATTTT. Encoded protein: CASSVALATDTQYF.

The chain carries TRBV5-1 and TRBJ2-3; D tentatively fits TRBD1 or TRBD2 (5 bases each). From germline, CDR1 is SGHRS and CDR2 YFSETQ. The CDR3 covers 15 residues. With 5 bases removed from V and 2 bases from J, the gap between germline ends came to 15 bases. CDR3 region: CASRPDRLNTDTQYF. In DNA, the CDR3 is TGCGCCAGCAGACCCGACAGACTAAACACAGATACGCAGTATTTT.

V is TRBV7-2 and J is TRBJ2-1; a possible D gene is TRBD2 (6 bases). Trimming removed 1 base from V and 4 bases from J, with 11 bases in between. The CDR3 consists of 15 residues. Germline V gene lookup returns CDR1 SGHTA and CDR2 FQGNSA. CDR3 coding DNA: TGTGCCAGCAGCTTAGAACTAGCAATTTACAATGAGCAGTTCTTC. Translated: CASSLELAIYNEQFF.

The CDR3 loop reads CASSKEHADPFYQPQHF. In DNA, the CDR3 is TGTGCCAGCAGCAAAGAACACGCCGATCCGTTTTATCAGCCCCAGCATTTT. V gene TRBV21-1 combines with J gene TRBJ1-5; the table's D call TRBD1 went unverified against the DNA. TRBV21-1 is given as a pseudogene. The CDR3 totals 17 residues.

This chain connects TRBV5-1 to TRBJ2-7; TRBD1 or TRBD2 may be the D gene (5 bases each). V dropped 9 bases and J dropped 1 base, with 17 bases sitting between them. The CDR3 is made up of 14 amino acids. Germline values: CDR1 SGHRS, CDR2 YFSETQ. CDR3 bases: TGCGCCATCTATGCCGGGACCTATTCCTACGAGCAGTACTTC. It codes for CAIYAGTYSYEQYF.

V is TRBV3-1 (or the pseudogene TRBV3-2) and J is TRBJ1-3; the match to TRBD1 covers 7 bases. This CDR3 has 17 residues. Germline V gene sequence: CDR1 LGHDT, CDR2 YNNKEL (reference sequence). After removal of 1 base from V and 1 base from J, the junction contained 7 bases not matched to a gene. The CDR3 coding sequence is TGTGCCAGCAGCCAAGGGGCAGGGGGACGATCTGGAAACACCATATATTTT. Translating gives CASSQGAGGRSGNTIYF.

The sample holds a few counts of this clone. The chain employs TRBV12-5 and TRBJ2-3; D possibly corresponds to TRBD1 (5 bases). The CDR3 totals 17 residues. Germline V gene sequence: CDR1 LGHNT, CDR2 FRNRAP. Trimming took off 0 bases at V and 2 bases at J, with 15 bases between the two ends. The CDR3, as DNA: TGTGCTAGTGGTTTGGTACAGGACGGTCAAACCACAGATACGCAGTATTTT. Translated, it gives CASGLVQDGQTTDTQYF.

This clone appeared a few times. This chain links TRBV6-2 or TRBV6-3 with TRBJ2-1; 15 bases line up with TRBD2. The junction had 8 bases not matched to a gene; V was cut back by 4 bases and J by 10 bases. CDR1 is MNHEY, CDR2 SVGEGT, per germline. The CDR3 loop spans 16 amino acids. The CDR3 loop is CASSSGLAGGPAEQFF. DNA of the CDR3: TGTGCCAGCAGTTCCGGACTAGCGGGGGGGCCCGCCGAGCAGTTCTTC.

The chain links TRBV7-3 to TRBJ2-3; 7 bases fit TRBD2. V lost 5 bases and J lost 3; bases outside the gene matches: 11. The CDR3 totals 16 residues. Germline V gene data show CDR1 as SGHTA and CDR2 as FQGTGA. In DNA, the CDR3 is TGTGCCAGCAGCCGAAGAGGCGGGGGTGTGACAGATACGCAGTATTTT. This sequence encodes CASSRRGGGVTDTQYF.

The V call is TRBV4-1, the J call TRBJ2-2; D ambiguous. Deletions cut 4 bases from V and 5 bases from J, with 17 bases between. The CDR3 extends over 16 amino acids. Germline V gene data show CDR1 as MGHRA and CDR2 as YSYEKL. The DNA for the CDR3 is TGCGCCAGCAGCCCCCGGGTGGCGGAAACGACCGGGGAGCTGTTTTTT. Translating gives CASSPRVAETTGELFF.

The genes are TRBV6-5 and TRBJ1-3; 7 bases fit TRBD1. The CDR3 is made up of 15 amino acids. The germline V gene encodes CDR1 MNHEY and CDR2 SVGAGI. V gave up 4 bases and J gave up 4 bases; unmatched junction bases: 7. The CDR3 here is CASSLGGAGGNTIYF. The CDR3 region has the DNA TGTGCCAGCAGTTTAGGGGGCGCGGGGGGAAACACCATATATTTT.

The chain uses TRBV6-1 and TRBJ1-6; D is undetermined. V was trimmed by 2 bases and J by 12 bases, leaving 5 bases between them. This CDR3 spans 11 amino acids. Germline V gene lookup returns CDR1 MNHNS and CDR2 SASEGT. The CDR3 protein is CASSEFQPLHF. The CDR3 region has the DNA TGTGCCAGCAGTGAATTCCAACCCCTCCACTTT.